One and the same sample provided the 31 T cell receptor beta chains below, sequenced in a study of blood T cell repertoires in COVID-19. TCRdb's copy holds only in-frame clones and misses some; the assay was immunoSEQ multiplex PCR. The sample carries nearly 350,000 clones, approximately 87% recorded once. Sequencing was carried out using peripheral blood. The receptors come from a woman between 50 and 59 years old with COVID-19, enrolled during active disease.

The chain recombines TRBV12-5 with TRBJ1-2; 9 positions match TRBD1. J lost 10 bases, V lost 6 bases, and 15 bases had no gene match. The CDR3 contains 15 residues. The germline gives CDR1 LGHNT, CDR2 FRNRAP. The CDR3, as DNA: TGTGCTAGTGGGCCGGCTACCGGGACAGGGATTACCTACACCTTC. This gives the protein CASGPATGTGITYTF. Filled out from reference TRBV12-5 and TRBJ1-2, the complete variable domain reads DARVTQTPRHKVTEMGQEVTMRCQPILGHNTVFWYRQTMMQGLELLAYFRNRAPLDDSGMPKDRFSAEMPDATLATLKIQPSEPRDSAVYFCASGPATGTGITYTFGSGTRLTVV.

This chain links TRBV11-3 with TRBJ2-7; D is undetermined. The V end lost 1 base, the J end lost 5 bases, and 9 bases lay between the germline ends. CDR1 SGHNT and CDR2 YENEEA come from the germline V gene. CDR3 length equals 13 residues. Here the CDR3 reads CASSLGLVHEQYF. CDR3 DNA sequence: TGTGCCAGCAGCTTAGGATTAGTGCACGAGCAGTACTTC.

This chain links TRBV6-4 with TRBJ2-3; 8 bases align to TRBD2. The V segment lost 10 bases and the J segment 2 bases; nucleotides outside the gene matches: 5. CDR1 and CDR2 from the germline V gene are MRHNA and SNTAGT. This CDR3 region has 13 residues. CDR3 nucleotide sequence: TGTGCCAAGCGAGCGGGGGACACAGATACGCAGTATTTT. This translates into CAKRAGDTDTQYF.

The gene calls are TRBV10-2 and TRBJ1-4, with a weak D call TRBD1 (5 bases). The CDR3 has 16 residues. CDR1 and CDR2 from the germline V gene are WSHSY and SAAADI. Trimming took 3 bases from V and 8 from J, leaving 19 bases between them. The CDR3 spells CASSDFRSGPHEKLFF. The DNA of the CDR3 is TGCGCCAGCAGTGATTTCAGGTCAGGGCCTCACGAAAAACTGTTTTTT.

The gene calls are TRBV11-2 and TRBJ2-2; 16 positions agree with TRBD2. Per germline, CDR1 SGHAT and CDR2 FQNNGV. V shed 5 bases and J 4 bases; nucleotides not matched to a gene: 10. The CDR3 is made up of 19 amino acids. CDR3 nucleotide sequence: TGTGCCAGCAGCCGCCCTGGGACTAGCGGGAGGGAAGGCACCGGGGAGCTGTTTTTT. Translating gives CASSRPGTSGREGTGELFF.

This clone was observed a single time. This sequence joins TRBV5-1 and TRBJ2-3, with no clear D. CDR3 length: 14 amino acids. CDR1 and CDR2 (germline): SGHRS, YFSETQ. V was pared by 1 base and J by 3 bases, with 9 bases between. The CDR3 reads CASSLSPGTDTQYF. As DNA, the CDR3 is TGCGCCAGCAGCTTGTCTCCGGGTACAGATACGCAGTATTTT. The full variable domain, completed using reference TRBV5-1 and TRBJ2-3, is KAGVTQTPRYLIKTRGQQVTLSCSPISGHRSVSWYQQTPGQGLQFLFEYFSETQRNKGNFPGRFSGRQFSNSRSEMNVSTLELGDSALYLCASSLSPGTDTQYFGPGTRLTVL.

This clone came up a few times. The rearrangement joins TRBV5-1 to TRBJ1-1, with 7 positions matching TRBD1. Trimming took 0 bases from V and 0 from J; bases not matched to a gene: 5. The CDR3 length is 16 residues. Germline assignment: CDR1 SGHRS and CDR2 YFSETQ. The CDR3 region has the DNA TGCGCCAGCAGCTTGGCCGGGACAGCAGTGAACACTGAAGCTTTCTTT. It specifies CASSLAGTAVNTEAFF. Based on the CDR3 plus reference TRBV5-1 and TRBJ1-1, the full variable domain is KAGVTQTPRYLIKTRGQQVTLSCSPISGHRSVSWYQQTPGQGLQFLFEYFSETQRNKGNFPGRFSGRQFSNSRSEMNVSTLELGDSALYLCASSLAGTAVNTEAFFGQGTRLTVV.

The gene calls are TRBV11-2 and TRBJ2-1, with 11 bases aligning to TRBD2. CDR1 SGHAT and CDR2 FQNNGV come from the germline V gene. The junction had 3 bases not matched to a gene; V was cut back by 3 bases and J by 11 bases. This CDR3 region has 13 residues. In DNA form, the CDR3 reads TGTGCCAGCAGCTTTAGCGGGAGGGAAAAGCAGTTCTTC. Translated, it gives CASSFSGREKQFF. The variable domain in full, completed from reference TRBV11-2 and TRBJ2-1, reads EAGVAQSPRYKIIEKRQSVAFWCNPISGHATLYWYQQILGQGPKLLIQFQNNGVVDDSQLPKDRFSAERLKGVDSTLKIQPAKLEDSAVYLCASSFSGREKQFFGPGTRLTVL.

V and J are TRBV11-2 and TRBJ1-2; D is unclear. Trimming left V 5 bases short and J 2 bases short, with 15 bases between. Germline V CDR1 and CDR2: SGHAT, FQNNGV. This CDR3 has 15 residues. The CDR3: CASSPGEATNYGYTF. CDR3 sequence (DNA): TGTGCCAGCAGCCCCGGGGAGGCCACAAACTATGGCTACACCTTC.

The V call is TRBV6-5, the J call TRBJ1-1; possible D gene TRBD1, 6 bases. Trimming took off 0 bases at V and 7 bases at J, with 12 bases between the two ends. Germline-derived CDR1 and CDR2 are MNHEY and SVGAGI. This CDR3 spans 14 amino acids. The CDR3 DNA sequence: TGTGCCAGCAGTTACTCGTTTGACAGGATTGAAGCTTTCTTT. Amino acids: CASSYSFDRIEAFF.

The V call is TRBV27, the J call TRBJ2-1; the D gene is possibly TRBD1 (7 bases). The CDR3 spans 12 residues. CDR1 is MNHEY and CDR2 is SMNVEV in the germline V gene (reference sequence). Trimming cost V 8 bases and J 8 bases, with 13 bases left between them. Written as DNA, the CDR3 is TGTGCCAGCGGCCAGGGGGGCGATGAGCAGTTCTTC. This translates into CASGQGGDEQFF.

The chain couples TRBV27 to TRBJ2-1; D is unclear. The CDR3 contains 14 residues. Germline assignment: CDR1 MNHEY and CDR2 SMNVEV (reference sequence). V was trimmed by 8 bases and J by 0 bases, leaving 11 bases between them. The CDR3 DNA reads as TGTGCCAGCCGATCTCATAGCTCCTACAATGAGCAGTTCTTC. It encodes CASRSHSSYNEQFF.

The CDR3 is CASSLGGLAGKETQYF. The DNA for the CDR3 is TGTGCCAGCAGCTTAGGGGGTCTAGCGGGAAAAGAGACCCAGTACTTC. The chain joins TRBV11-2 to TRBJ2-5; the match to TRBD2 covers 9 bases. The CDR3 is made up of 16 amino acids. The ends lost 1 base at V and 3 bases at J; junction bases unmatched: 6. Germline V gives CDR1 SGHAT, CDR2 FQNNGV.

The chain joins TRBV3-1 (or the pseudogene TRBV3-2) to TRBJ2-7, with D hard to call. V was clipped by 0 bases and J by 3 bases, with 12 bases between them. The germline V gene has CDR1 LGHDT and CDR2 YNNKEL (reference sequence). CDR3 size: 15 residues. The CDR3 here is CASSQERRNNYEQYF. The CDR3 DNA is TGTGCCAGCAGCCAAGAGCGGCGAAACAACTACGAGCAGTACTTC.

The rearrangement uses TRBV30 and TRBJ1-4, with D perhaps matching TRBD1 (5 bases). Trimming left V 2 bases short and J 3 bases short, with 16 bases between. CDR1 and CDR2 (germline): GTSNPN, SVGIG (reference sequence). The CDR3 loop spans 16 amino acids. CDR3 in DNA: TGTGCCTGGAGTCCCGAAGGGGTAGGGCCTAATGAAAAACTGTTTTTT. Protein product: CAWSPEGVGPNEKLFF.

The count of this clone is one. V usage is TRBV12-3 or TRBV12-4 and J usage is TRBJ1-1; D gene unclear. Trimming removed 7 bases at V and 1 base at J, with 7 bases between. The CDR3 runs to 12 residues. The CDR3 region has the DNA TGTGCCAGCACGGAGGCGAACACTGAAGCTTTCTTT. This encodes CASTEANTEAFF.

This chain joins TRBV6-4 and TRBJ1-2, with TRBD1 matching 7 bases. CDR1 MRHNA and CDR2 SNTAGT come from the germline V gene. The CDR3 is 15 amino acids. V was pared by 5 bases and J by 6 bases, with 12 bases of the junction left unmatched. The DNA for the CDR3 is TGTGCCAGCAGTCAATCCGGGACAGATAGGAATGGCTACACCTTC. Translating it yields CASSQSGTDRNGYTF.

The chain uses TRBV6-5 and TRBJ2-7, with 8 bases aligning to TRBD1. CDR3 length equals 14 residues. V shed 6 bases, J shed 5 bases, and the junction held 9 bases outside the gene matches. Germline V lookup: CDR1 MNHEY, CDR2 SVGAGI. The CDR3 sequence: CASRLTGAVHEQYF. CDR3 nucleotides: TGTGCCAGCAGATTGACAGGGGCTGTCCACGAGCAGTACTTC.

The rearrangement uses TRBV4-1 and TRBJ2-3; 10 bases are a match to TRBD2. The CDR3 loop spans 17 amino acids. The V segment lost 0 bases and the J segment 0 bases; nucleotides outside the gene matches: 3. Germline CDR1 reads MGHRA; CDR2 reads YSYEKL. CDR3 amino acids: CASSQDWTSGSTDTQYF. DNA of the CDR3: TGCGCCAGCAGCCAAGATTGGACTAGCGGTAGCACAGATACGCAGTATTTT.

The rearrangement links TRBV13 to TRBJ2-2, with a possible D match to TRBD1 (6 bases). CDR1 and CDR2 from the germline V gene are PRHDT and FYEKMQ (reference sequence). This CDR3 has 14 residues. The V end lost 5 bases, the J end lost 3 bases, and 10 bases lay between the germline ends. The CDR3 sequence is CASSPQGYTGELFF. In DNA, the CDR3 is TGTGCCAGCAGCCCACAGGGCTACACCGGGGAGCTGTTTTTT.

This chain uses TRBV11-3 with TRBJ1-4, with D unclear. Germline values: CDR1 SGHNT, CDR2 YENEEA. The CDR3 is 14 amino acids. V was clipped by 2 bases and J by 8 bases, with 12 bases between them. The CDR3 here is CASSLFAPGEKLFF. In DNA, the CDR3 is TGTGCCAGCAGCTTATTCGCCCCGGGGGAAAAACTGTTTTTT. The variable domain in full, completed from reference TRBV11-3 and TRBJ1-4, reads EAGVVQSPRYKIIEKKQPVAFWCNPISGHNTLYWYLQNLGQGPELLIRYENEEAVDDSQLPKDRFSAERLKGVDSTLKIQPAELGDSAVYLCASSLFAPGEKLFFGSGTQLSVL.

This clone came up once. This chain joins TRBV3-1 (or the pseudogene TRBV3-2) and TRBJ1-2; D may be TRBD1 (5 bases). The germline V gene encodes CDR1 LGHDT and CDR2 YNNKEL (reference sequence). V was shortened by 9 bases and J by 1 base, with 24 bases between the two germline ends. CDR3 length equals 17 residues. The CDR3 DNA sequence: TGTGCCAGTAGAGCAGGGTGGGTCGTCGAGAATAACTATGGCTACACCTTC. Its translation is CASRAGWVVENNYGYTF.

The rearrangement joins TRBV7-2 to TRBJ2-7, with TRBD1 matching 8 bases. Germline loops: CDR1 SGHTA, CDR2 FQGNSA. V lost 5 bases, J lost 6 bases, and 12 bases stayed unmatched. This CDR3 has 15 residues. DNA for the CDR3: TGTGCCAGCAGCCTACCGAGGACAGGGTCAGCCGAGCAGTACTTC. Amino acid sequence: CASSLPRTGSAEQYF.

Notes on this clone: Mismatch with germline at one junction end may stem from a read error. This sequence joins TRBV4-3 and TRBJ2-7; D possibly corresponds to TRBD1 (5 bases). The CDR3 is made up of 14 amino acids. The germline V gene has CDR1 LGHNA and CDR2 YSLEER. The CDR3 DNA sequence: TGCGCCAGCAGCCAAGGGCAGGGCCCCTACAAGCAGTACTTC. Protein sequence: CASSQGQGPYKQYF.

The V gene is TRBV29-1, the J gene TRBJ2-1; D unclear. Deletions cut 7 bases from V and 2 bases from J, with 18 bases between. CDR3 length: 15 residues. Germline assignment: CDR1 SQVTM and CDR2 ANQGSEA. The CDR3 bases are TGCAGCGCCCAACGGTTTAGTTCTCCCTACAATGAGCAGTTCTTC. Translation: CSAQRFSSPYNEQFF.

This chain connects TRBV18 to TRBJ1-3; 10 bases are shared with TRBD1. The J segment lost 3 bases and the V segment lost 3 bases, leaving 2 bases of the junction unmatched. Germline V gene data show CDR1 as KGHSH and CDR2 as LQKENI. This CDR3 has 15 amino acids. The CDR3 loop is CASSPGTGVGNTIYF. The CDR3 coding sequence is TGTGCCAGCTCACCCGGGACAGGGGTTGGAAACACCATATATTTT.

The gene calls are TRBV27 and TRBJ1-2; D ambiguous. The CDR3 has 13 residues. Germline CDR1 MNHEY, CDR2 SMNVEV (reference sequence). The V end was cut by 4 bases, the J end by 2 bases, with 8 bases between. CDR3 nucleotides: TGTGCCAGCAGTTGGTCAACAAACTATGGCTACACCTTC. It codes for CASSWSTNYGYTF.

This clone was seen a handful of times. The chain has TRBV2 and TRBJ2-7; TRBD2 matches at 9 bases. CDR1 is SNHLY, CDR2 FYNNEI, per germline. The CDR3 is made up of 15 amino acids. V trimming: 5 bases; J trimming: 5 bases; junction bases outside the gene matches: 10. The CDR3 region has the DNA TGTGCCAGCAGTAACCGGGTAGCGGGAGAGAACGAGCAGTACTTC. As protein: CASSNRVAGENEQYF.

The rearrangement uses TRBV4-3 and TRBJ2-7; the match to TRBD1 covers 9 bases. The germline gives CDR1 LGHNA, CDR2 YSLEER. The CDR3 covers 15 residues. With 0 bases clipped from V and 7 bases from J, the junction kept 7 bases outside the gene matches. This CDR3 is CASSQDGDRAGEQYF. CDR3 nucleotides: TGCGCCAGCAGCCAAGATGGGGACAGGGCGGGTGAGCAGTACTTC.

CDR3 in amino acids: CASSLGAARRETQYF. CDR3 nucleotides: TGCGCCAGCAGCTTGGGGGCAGCCAGGAGGGAGACCCAGTACTTC. The J gene is TRBJ2-5, the V gene TRBV5-1, with D perhaps matching TRBD2 (5 bases). The ends were cut back, 0 bases at V and 5 bases at J, with 14 bases in the middle. Germline CDR1 and CDR2: SGHRS and YFSETQ. This CDR3 spans 15 amino acids. Full variable domain (remainder filled in from reference TRBV5-1 and TRBJ2-5): KAGVTQTPRYLIKTRGQQVTLSCSPISGHRSVSWYQQTPGQGLQFLFEYFSETQRNKGNFPGRFSGRQFSNSRSEMNVSTLELGDSALYLCASSLGAARRETQYFGPGTRLLVL.

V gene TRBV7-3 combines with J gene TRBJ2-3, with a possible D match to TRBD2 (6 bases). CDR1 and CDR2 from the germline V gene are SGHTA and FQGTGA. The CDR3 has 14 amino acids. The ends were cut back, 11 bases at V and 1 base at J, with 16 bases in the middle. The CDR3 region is CASASGGGTDTQYF. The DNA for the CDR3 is TGTGCCTCCGCCTCGGGCGGGGGCACAGATACGCAGTATTTT.